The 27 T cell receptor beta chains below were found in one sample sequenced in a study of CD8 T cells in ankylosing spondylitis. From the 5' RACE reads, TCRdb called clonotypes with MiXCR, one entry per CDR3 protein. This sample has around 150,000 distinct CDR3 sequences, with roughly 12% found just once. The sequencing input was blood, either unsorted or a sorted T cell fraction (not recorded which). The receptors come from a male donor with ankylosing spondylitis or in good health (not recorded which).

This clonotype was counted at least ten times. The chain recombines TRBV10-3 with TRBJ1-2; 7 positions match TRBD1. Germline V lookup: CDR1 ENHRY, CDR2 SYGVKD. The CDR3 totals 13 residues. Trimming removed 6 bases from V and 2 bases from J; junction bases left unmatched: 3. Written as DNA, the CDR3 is TGTGCCATCAGGATGGGACAGAACTATGGCTACACCTTC. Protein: CAIRMGQNYGYTF.

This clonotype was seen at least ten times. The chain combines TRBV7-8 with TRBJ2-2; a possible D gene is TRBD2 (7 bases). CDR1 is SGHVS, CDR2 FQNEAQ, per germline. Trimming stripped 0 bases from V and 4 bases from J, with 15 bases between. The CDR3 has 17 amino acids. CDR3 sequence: CASSLAGGGPSTGELFF. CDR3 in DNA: TGTGCCAGCAGCTTAGCGGGCGGGGGCCCGAGCACCGGGGAGCTGTTTTTT.

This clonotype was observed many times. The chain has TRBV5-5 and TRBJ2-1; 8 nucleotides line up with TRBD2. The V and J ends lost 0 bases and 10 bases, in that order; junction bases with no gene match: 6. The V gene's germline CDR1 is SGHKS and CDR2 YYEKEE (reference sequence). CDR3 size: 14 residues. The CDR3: CASSLAGGQREQFF. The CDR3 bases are TGTGCCAGCAGCTTGGCGGGGGGGCAGAGGGAGCAGTTCTTC.

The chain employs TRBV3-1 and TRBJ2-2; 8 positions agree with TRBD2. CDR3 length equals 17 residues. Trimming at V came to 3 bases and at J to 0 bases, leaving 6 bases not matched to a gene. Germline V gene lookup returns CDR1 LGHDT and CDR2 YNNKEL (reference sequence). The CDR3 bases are TGTGCCAGCAGCCACATCGGGGGGGGACCGAACACCGGGGAGCTGTTTTTT. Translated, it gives CASSHIGGGPNTGELFF.

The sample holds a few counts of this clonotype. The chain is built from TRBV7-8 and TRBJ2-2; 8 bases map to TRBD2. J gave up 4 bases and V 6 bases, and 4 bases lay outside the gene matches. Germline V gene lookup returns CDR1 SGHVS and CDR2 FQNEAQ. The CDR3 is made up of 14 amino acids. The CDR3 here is CASSIRGGTGELFF. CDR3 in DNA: TGTGCCAGCAGTATCCGGGGGGGCACCGGGGAGCTGTTTTTT.

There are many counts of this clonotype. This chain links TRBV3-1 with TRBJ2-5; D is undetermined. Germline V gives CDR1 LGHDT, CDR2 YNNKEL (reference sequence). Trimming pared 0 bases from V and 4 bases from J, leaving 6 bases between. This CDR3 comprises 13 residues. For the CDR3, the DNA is TGTGCCAGCAGCCAAGAAGGGCGAGAGACCCAGTACTTC. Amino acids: CASSQEGRETQYF.

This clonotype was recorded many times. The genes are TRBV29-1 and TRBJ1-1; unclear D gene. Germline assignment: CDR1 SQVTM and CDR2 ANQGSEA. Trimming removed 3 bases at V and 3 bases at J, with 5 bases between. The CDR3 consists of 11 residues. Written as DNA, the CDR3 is TGCAGCGTTGACGCACACACTGAAGCTTTCTTT. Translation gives CSVDAHTEAFF.

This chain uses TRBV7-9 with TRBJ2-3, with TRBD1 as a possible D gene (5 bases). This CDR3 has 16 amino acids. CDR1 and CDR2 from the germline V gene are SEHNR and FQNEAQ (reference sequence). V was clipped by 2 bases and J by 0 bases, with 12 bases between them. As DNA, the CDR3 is TGTGCCAGCAGCTTACGTGGGGCTACTAGCACAGATACGCAGTATTTT. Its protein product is CASSLRGATSTDTQYF.

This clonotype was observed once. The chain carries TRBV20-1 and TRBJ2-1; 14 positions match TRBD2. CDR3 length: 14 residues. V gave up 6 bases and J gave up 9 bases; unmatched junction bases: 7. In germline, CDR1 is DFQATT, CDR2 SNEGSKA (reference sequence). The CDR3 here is CSARGLAGDGEQFF. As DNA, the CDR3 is TGCAGTGCCAGGGGACTAGCGGGAGACGGTGAGCAGTTCTTC.

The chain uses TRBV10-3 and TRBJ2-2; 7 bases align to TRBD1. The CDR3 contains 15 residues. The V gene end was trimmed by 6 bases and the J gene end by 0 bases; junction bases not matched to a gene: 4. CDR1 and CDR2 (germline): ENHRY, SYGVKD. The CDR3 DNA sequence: TGTGCCATCAGGGACAGGCGATCGAACACCGGGGAGCTGTTTTTT. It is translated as CAIRDRRSNTGELFF.

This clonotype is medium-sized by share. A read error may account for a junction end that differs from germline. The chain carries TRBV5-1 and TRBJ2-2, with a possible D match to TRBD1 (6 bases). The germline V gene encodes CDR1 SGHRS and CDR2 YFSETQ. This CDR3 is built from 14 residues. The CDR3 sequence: CASSLTGNTGELFF. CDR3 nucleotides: TGTGCCAGCAGCTTGACAGGGAACACCGGGGAGCTGTTTTTT.

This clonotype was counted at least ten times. The CDR3 spells CSVAPSGSNEQFF. The CDR3 nucleotides are TGCAGCGTTGCCCCCTCCGGGAGCAATGAGCAGTTCTTC. This chain connects TRBV29-1 to TRBJ2-1; a possible D gene is TRBD2 (6 bases). Looked up from germline, CDR1 is SQVTM and CDR2 is ANQGSEA. The CDR3 consists of 13 residues. Trimming cost V 4 bases and J 6 bases, with 13 bases left between them.

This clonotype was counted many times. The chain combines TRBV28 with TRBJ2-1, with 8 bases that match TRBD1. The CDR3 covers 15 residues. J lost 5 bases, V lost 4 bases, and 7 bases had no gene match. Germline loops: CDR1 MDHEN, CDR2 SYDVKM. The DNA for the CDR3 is TGTGCCAGCAGTTCCCCGGGACAGGTTAACAATGAGCAGTTCTTC. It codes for CASSSPGQVNNEQFF.

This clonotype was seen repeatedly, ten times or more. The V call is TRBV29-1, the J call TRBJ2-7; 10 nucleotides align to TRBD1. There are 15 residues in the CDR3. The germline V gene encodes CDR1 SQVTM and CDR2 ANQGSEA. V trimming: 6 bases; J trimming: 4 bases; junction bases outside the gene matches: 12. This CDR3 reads CSVPSDRGFGYEQYF. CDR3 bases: TGCAGCGTCCCTTCGGACAGGGGGTTCGGGTACGAGCAGTACTTC.

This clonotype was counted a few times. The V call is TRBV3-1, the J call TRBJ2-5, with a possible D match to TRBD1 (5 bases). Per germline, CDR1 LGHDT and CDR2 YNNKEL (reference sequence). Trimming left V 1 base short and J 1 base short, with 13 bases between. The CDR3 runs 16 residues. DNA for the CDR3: TGTGCCAGCAGCCAAGCGTCTGGGGCAACCCAAGAGACCCAGTACTTC. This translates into CASSQASGATQETQYF.

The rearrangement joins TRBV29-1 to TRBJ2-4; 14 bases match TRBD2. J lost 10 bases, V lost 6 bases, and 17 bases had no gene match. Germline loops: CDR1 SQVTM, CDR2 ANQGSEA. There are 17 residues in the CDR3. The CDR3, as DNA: TGCAGCGTGAAAGGGGTGCCGGGACTAGCGGGAGTAGGAATTCAGTACTTC. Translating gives CSVKGVPGLAGVGIQYF.

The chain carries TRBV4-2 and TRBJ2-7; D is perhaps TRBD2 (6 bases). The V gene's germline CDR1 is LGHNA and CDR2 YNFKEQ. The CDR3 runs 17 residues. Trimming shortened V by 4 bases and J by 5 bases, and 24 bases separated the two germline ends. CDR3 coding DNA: TGTGCCAGCAGCCCCCGGCGTCGACTAGTTTTTTCCCACGAGCAGTACTTC. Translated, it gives CASSPRRRLVFSHEQYF.

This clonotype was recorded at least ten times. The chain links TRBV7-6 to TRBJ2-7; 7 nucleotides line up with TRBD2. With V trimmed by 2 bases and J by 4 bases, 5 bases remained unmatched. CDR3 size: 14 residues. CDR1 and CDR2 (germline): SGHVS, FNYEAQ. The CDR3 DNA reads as TGTGCCAGCAGCTTAAGACTAGCCTCGTACGAGCAGTACTTC. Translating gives CASSLRLASYEQYF.

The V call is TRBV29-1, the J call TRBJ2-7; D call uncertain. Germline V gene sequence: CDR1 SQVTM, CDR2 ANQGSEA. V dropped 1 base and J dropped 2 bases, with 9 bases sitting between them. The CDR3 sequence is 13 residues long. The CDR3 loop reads CSVEGNGPYEQYF. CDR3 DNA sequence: TGCAGCGTTGAAGGCAACGGCCCCTACGAGCAGTACTTC.

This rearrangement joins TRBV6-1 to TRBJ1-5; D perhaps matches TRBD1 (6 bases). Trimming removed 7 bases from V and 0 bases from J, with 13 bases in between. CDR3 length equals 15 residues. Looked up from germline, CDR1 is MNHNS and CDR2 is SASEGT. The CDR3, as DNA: TGTGCCAGCACGACAGGACGAAATAGCAATCAGCCCCAGCATTTT. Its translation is CASTTGRNSNQPQHF.

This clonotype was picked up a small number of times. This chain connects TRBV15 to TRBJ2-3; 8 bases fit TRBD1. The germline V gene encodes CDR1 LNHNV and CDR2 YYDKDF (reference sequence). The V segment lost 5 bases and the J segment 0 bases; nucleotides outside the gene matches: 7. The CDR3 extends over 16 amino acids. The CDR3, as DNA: TGTGCCACCAGCGCGGGACAGGTCCCTAGCACAGATACGCAGTATTTT. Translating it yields CATSAGQVPSTDTQYF.

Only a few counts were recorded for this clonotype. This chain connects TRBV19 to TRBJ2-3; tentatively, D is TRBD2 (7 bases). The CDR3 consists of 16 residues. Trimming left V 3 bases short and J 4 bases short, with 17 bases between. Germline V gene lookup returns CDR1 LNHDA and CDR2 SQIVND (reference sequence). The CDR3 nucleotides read TGTGCCAGTAGTATGACTAGCTTTCGACAGGCAGATACGCAGTATTTT. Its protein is CASSMTSFRQADTQYF.

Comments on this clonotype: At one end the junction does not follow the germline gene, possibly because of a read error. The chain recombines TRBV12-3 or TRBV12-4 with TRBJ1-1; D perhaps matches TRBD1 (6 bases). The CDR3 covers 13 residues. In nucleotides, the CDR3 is TGTACCAGCAGTGCGGGACGGGACACTGAAGCCTTCTTT. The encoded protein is CTSSAGRDTEAFF.

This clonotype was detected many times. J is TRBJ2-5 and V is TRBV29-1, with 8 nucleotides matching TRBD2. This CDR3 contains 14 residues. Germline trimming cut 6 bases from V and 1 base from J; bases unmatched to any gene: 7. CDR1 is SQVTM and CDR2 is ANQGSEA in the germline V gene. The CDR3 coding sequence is TGCAGCGTCGGAGTAGCGGGAATCCAAGAGACCCAGTACTTC. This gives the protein CSVGVAGIQETQYF.

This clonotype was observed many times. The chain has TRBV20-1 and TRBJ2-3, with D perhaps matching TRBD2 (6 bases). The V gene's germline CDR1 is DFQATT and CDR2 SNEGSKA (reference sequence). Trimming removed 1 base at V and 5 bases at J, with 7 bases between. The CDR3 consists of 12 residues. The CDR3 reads CSARGGLDTQYF. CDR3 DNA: TGCAGTGCTAGAGGGGGACTAGATACGCAGTATTTT.

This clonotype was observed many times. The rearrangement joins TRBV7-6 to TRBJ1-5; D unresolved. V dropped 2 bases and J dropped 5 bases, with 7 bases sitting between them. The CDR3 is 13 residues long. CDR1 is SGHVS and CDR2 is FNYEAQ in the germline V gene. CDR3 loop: CASSLRLDQPQHF. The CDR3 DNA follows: TGTGCCAGCAGCTTAAGGTTGGATCAGCCCCAGCATTTT.

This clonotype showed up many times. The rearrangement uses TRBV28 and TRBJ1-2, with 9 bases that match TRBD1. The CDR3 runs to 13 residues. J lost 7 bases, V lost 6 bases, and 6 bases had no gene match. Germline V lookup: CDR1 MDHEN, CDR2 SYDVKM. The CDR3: CASSPPDRGGYTF. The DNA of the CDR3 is TGTGCCAGCAGCCCCCCGGACAGGGGTGGCTACACCTTC.